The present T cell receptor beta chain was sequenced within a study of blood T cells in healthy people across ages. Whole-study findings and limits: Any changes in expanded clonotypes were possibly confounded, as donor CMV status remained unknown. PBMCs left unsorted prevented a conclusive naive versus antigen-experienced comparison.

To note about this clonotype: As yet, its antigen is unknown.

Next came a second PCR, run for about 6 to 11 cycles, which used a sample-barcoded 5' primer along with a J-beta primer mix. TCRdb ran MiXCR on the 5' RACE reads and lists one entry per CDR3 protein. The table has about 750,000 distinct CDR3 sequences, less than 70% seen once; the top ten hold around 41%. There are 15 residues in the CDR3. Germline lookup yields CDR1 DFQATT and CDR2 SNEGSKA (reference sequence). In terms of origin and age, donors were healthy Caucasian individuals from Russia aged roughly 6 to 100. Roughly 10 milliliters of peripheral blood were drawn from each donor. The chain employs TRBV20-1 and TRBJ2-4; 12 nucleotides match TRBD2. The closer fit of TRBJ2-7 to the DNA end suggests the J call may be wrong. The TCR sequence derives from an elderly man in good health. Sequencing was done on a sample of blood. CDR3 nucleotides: TGCAGTGCTCTGCGGACTAGCGGGGCGCTCCACGAGCAGTACTTC. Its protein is CSALRTSGALHEQYF.